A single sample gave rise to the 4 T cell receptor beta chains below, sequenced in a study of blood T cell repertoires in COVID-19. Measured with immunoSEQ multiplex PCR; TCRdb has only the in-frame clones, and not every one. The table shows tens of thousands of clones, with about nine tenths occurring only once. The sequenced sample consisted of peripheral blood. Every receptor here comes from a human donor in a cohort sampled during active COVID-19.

In DNA, the CDR3 is TGTGCCAGCAGTCGGACAGGGGGGTTCACTGAAGCTTTCTTT. Translated: CASSRTGGFTEAFF. The chain carries TRBV28 and TRBJ1-1; 10 bases match TRBD1. The CDR3 has 14 amino acids. Germline CDR1 reads MDHEN; CDR2 reads SYDVKM. J gave up 4 bases and V 5 bases, and 4 bases lay outside the gene matches.

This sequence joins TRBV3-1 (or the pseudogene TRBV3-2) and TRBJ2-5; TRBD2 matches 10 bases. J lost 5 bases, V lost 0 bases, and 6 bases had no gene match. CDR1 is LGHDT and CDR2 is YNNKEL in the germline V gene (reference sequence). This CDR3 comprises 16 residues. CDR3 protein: CASSQDSSGSGETQYF. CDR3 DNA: TGTGCCAGCAGCCAAGATTCTAGCGGGAGTGGGGAGACCCAGTACTTC.

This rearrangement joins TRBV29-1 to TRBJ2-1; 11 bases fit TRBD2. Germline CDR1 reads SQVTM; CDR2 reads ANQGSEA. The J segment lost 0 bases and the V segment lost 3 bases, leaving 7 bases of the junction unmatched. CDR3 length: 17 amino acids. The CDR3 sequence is CSVEGIAGGSSYNEQFF. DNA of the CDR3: TGCAGCGTTGAGGGGATAGCGGGGGGGTCCTCCTACAATGAGCAGTTCTTC.

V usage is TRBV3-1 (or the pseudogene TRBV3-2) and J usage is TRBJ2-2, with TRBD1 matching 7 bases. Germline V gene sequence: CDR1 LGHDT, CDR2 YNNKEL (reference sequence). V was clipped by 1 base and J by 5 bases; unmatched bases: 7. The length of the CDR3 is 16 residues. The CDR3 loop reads CASSQGQGSGTGELFF. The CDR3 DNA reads TGTGCCAGCAGCCAAGGACAGGGATCAGGAACCGGGGAGCTGTTTTTT.